The 11 T cell receptor beta chains reported below all come from one sample, sequenced in a study of graft-versus-host responses after intestinal transplantation. For these TCRs, the target antigens are not known. Data came from immunoSEQ multiplex PCR; TCRdb stores just in-frame clones and leaves some out. The sample holds about 92,000 clones, under 95% seen once. Material: unstimulated CD8+ T cells sorted from spleen or lymph node cells, obtained before intestinal transplant. The origin of the receptors is a human donor who received an intestinal transplant.

This chain connects TRBV5-4 to TRBJ1-1; D not resolved. Germline-derived CDR1 and CDR2 are SGHNT and YYREEE (reference sequence). This CDR3 has 14 residues. V was clipped by 4 bases and J by 6 bases, with 16 bases between them. The CDR3 region is CASSQTGGQAEAFF. CDR3 bases: TGTGCCAGCAGCCAGACGGGTGGGCAGGCTGAAGCTTTCTTT.

This clone was detected a few times. The rearrangement links TRBV9 to TRBJ2-1, with TRBD1 as a possible D gene (6 bases). Trimming removed 3 bases at V and 8 bases at J, with 24 bases between. The CDR3 has 17 residues. CDR1 and CDR2 from the germline V gene are SGDLS and YYNGEE. Here the CDR3 reads CASSDSLMGASIYEQFF. DNA for the CDR3: TGTGCCAGCAGCGACAGTCTGATGGGGGCTAGCATTTATGAGCAGTTCTTC.

J is TRBJ2-7 and V is TRBV5-1, with 7 bases fitting TRBD1. The trim removed 4 bases at V and 4 bases at J, leaving 5 bases unmatched. CDR3 length: 13 residues. Germline loops: CDR1 SGHRS, CDR2 YFSETQ. The CDR3 reads CASSPGTEYEQYF. The DNA of the CDR3 is TGCGCCAGCAGCCCGGGGACAGAGTACGAGCAGTACTTC.

CDR3 protein: CASSIDVNRLYNEQFF. The CDR3 coding sequence is TGTGCCAGTAGTATAGATGTCAATCGGCTCTACAATGAGCAGTTCTTC. The chain uses TRBV19 and TRBJ2-1, with no clear D. This CDR3 has 16 amino acids. The germline V and J ends were trimmed by 0 bases and 3 bases, with 12 bases remaining between them. Germline V gene sequence: CDR1 LNHDA, CDR2 SQIVND (reference sequence).

V and J are TRBV6-4 and TRBJ2-3; 7 nucleotides align to TRBD1. The V and J ends lost 3 bases and 4 bases, in that order; junction bases with no gene match: 7. Germline V gene sequence: CDR1 MRHNA, CDR2 SNTAGT. The CDR3 consists of 15 residues. The CDR3 is CASSETAGGPDTQYF. In DNA form, the CDR3 reads TGTGCCAGCAGTGAAACGGCAGGGGGTCCAGATACGCAGTATTTT.

V and J are TRBV14 and TRBJ2-2; 8 nucleotides line up with TRBD2. The junction had 10 bases not matched to a gene; V was cut back by 4 bases and J by 6 bases. Germline CDR1 reads SGHDN; CDR2 reads FVKESK. The CDR3 length is 16 residues. Here the CDR3 DNA reads TGTGCCAGCAGCCCTCTCGGGGGACTAGATCCCGGGGAGCTGTTTTTT. Encoded protein: CASSPLGGLDPGELFF. The whole variable domain, filled in from reference TRBV14 and TRBJ2-2, reads EAGVTQFPSHSVIEKGQTVTLRCDPISGHDNLYWYRRVMGKEIKFLLHFVKESKQDESGMPNNRFLAERTGGTYSTLKVQPAELEDSGVYFCASSPLGGLDPGELFFGEGSRLTVL.

The chain couples TRBV2 to TRBJ2-7; weak D call: TRBD2 (5 bases). The CDR3 totals 17 residues. Germline CDR1 SNHLY, CDR2 FYNNEI. Trimming cost V 5 bases and J 1 base, with 21 bases left between them. The CDR3 loop reads CASSYLLESAGSYEQYF. CDR3 nucleotide sequence: TGTGCCAGCAGTTATCTACTAGAATCGGCGGGTTCCTACGAGCAGTACTTC. Complete variable domain (other parts from reference TRBV2 and TRBJ2-7): EPEVTQTPSHQVTQMGQEVILRCVPISNHLYFYWYRQILGQKVEFLVSFYNNEISEKSEIFDDQFSVERPDGSNFTLKIRSTKLEDSAMYFCASSYLLESAGSYEQYFGPGTRLTVT.

The V call is TRBV29-1, the J call TRBJ2-5; no reliable D call. The CDR3 extends over 10 amino acids. The germline gives CDR1 SQVTM, CDR2 ANQGSEA. The ends were cut back, 2 bases at V and 5 bases at J, with 3 bases in the middle. The CDR3 bases are TGCAGCGTTGAATGGGAGACCCAGTACTTC. It encodes CSVEWETQYF.

This clone was seen once. The chain is built from TRBV5-1 and TRBJ2-7; D unresolved. The germline V gene encodes CDR1 SGHRS and CDR2 YFSETQ. With 0 bases removed from V and 3 bases from J, the gap between germline ends came to 16 bases. The CDR3 consists of 16 residues. This CDR3 is CASSLGTSRNYYEQYF. DNA for the CDR3: TGCGCCAGCAGCTTGGGGACGTCACGGAATTACTACGAGCAGTACTTC.

This clone showed up just a few times. The chain has TRBV10-2 and TRBJ1-4; 9 bases agree with TRBD1. CDR3 length: 14 residues. Germline CDR1 and CDR2: WSHSY and SAAADI. V was pared by 6 bases and J by 7 bases, with 6 bases of the junction left unmatched. The CDR3 spells CASRKQGAGEKLFF. The CDR3 bases are TGCGCCAGCAGGAAACAGGGGGCAGGTGAAAAACTGTTTTTT.

The chain joins TRBV6-5 to TRBJ1-5; TRBD1 is a possible D gene (6 bases). CDR1 and CDR2 from the germline V gene are MNHEY and SVGAGI. CDR3 length: 14 residues. The ends were cut back, 7 bases at V and 2 bases at J, with 12 bases in the middle. The CDR3 region is CASKGGYGNQPQHF. Written as DNA, the CDR3 is TGTGCCAGCAAGGGGGGGTACGGCAATCAGCCCCAGCATTTT.